This is a list of T cell receptor beta chains from one sample in a study of shared clonotypes between healthy human individuals. Clones were sequenced by immunoSEQ multiplex PCR, and TCRdb holds only the in-frame ones, with some missing. The repertoire has just over 2,000,000 clones, 95% of them found once; the top ten carry approximately 0.13%. Input material: naive CD4+ T cells sorted from blood. Receptors originate from a man aged 18-30 years in good health. Both conserved end residues are part of each CDR3. A D gene is named only where the DNA matches it firmly. Not every row has a clone size; where given, it reads once, few, many or a size class.

j_call: TRBJ2-1; clone_size: NA; d_call: NA; v_call: TRBV5-1; cdr3_nt: TGCGCCAGCAGCTTGGCGGCCCATTACAATGAGCAGTTCTTC; cdr3_aa: CASSLAAHYNEQFF
j_call: TRBJ2-7; clone_size: NA; d_call: TRBD2; v_call: TRBV6-1; cdr3_nt: TGTGCCAGCCGACAGACTAGCGGCGAGCAGTACTTC; cdr3_aa: CASRQTSGEQYF
j_call: TRBJ1-6; clone_size: NA; d_call: TRBD1; v_call: TRBV6-6; cdr3_nt: TGTGCCAGCAGTCCGGGACAGTATAATTCACCCCTCCACTTT; cdr3_aa: CASSPGQYNSPLHF
j_call: TRBJ2-6; clone_size: NA; d_call: NA; v_call: TRBV4-3; cdr3_nt: TGCGCCAGCAGCCAAGATTACGCGTCTGGGGCCAACGTCCTGACTTTC; cdr3_aa: CASSQDYASGANVLTF
j_call: TRBJ2-7; clone_size: NA; d_call: NA; v_call: TRBV5-5; cdr3_nt: TGTGCCAGCAGCTTTCGGGACACCTCCTACGAGCAGTACTTC; cdr3_aa: CASSFRDTSYEQYF
j_call: TRBJ2-7; clone_size: NA; d_call: TRBD1; v_call: TRBV6-1; cdr3_nt: TGTGCCAGCAGGAGGGGGACAGGGGAAACCGAGCAGTACTTC; cdr3_aa: CASRRGTGETEQYF
j_call: TRBJ2-7; clone_size: NA; d_call: TRBD1; v_call: TRBV2; cdr3_nt: TGTGCCAGCAGTGGGCGACAGGGGGCTGGGGAGCAGTACTTC; cdr3_aa: CASSGRQGAGEQYF
j_call: TRBJ1-3; clone_size: NA; d_call: TRBD1; v_call: TRBV7-9; cdr3_nt: TGTGCCAGCAGCATTCTTGTGACAGGGAACACCATATATTTT; cdr3_aa: CASSILVTGNTIYF
j_call: TRBJ1-1; clone_size: NA; d_call: NA; v_call: TRBV18; cdr3_nt: TGTGCCAGCTCACCATCGGGGTCGTTCGCTGAAGCTTTCTTT; cdr3_aa: CASSPSGSFAEAFF
j_call: TRBJ1-2; clone_size: once; d_call: TRBD1; v_call: TRBV5-5; cdr3_nt: TGTGCCAGCAGCCTGCTTGGAGGACAGGGGGCGAGAGGCTACACCTTC; cdr3_aa: CASSLLGGQGARGYTF
j_call: TRBJ1-2; clone_size: NA; d_call: NA; v_call: TRBV10-2; cdr3_nt: TGCGCCAGCAGTGATGGCCCCGGGTTTGGCTATGGCTACACCTTC; cdr3_aa: CASSDGPGFGYGYTF
j_call: TRBJ1-4; clone_size: NA; d_call: NA; v_call: TRBV5-4; cdr3_nt: TGTGCCAGCAGCCGTAGGGATGAAAAACTGTTTTTT; cdr3_aa: CASSRRDEKLFF
j_call: TRBJ2-7; clone_size: NA; d_call: NA; v_call: TRBV6-1; cdr3_nt: TGTGCCAGCAGGACCTCACTAGGATCCTACGAGCAGTACTTC; cdr3_aa: CASRTSLGSYEQYF
j_call: TRBJ1-2; clone_size: NA; d_call: NA; v_call: TRBV14; cdr3_nt: TGTGCCAGCAGCCAAGGGCAGACCTATGGCTACACCTTC; cdr3_aa: CASSQGQTYGYTF
j_call: TRBJ2-5; clone_size: NA; d_call: NA; v_call: TRBV6-5; cdr3_nt: TGTGCCAGCGGACGGCGGGAAGAGACCCAGTACTTC; cdr3_aa: CASGRREETQYF
j_call: TRBJ2-2; clone_size: NA; d_call: TRBD1; v_call: TRBV5-8; cdr3_nt: TGTGCCAGCAGCCTTGACAGGGGCAAGGATGGAAAGCTGTTTTTT; cdr3_aa: CASSLDRGKDGKLFF
j_call: TRBJ2-3; clone_size: NA; d_call: NA; v_call: TRBV9; cdr3_nt: TGTGCCAGCAGCGTAGGCGGTGTCGCAGATACGCAGTATTTT; cdr3_aa: CASSVGGVADTQYF
j_call: TRBJ1-1; clone_size: NA; d_call: TRBD1; v_call: TRBV7-9; cdr3_nt: TGTGCCAGCAGCTTAGAGGGGGCGACTGAAGCTTTCTTT; cdr3_aa: CASSLEGATEAFF
j_call: TRBJ2-1; clone_size: few; d_call: NA; v_call: TRBV28; cdr3_nt: TGTGCCAGCACCCAGGGGACTTTCTACAATGAGCAGTTCTTC; cdr3_aa: CASTQGTFYNEQFF
j_call: TRBJ1-3; clone_size: NA; d_call: NA; v_call: TRBV5-4; cdr3_nt: TGTGCCAGCAGCTTATCAGGGACCGGAAACACCATATATTTT; cdr3_aa: CASSLSGTGNTIYF
j_call: TRBJ1-5; clone_size: NA; d_call: NA; v_call: TRBV6-1; cdr3_nt: TGTGCCAGCAGTGGGCCATTGAAGGTTCAGCCCCAGCATTTT; cdr3_aa: CASSGPLKVQPQHF
j_call: TRBJ1-5; clone_size: NA; d_call: NA; v_call: TRBV18; cdr3_nt: TGTGCCAGCTCACTGGGGCGGAATAATCAGCCCCAGCATTTT; cdr3_aa: CASSLGRNNQPQHF
j_call: TRBJ1-2; clone_size: NA; d_call: NA; v_call: TRBV4-1; cdr3_nt: TGCGCCAGCAGCCAAGAGGGCTCCGGGCCCAACTATGGCTACACCTTC; cdr3_aa: CASSQEGSGPNYGYTF
j_call: TRBJ1-1; clone_size: NA; d_call: NA; v_call: TRBV7-8; cdr3_nt: TGTGCCAGCAGCTTAGCGGTTCAACTTATGAACACTGAAGCTTTCTTT; cdr3_aa: CASSLAVQLMNTEAFF
j_call: TRBJ2-7; clone_size: NA; d_call: TRBD2; v_call: TRBV4-3; cdr3_nt: TGCGCCAGCAGCCAACAATCCGCCGGGACTAGCGGGAGGGCCGGGTACGAGCAGTACTTC; cdr3_aa: CASSQQSAGTSGRAGYEQYF
j_call: TRBJ1-4; clone_size: NA; d_call: TRBD1; v_call: TRBV28; cdr3_nt: TGTGCCAGCAGTCGGGGACAGATTAATGAAAAACTGTTTTTT; cdr3_aa: CASSRGQINEKLFF
j_call: TRBJ2-6; clone_size: NA; d_call: NA; v_call: TRBV5-6; cdr3_nt: TGTGCCAGCAGCTTCCGATCAGTTGGGGCCAACGTCCTGACTTTC; cdr3_aa: CASSFRSVGANVLTF
j_call: TRBJ2-1; clone_size: NA; d_call: TRBD1; v_call: TRBV19; cdr3_nt: TGTGCCAGTAGTCTCAGGGGGCTGGAACCCGACAATGAGCAGTTCTTC; cdr3_aa: CASSLRGLEPDNEQFF
j_call: TRBJ1-2; clone_size: NA; d_call: NA; v_call: TRBV19; cdr3_nt: TGTGCCAGTACCATCCCAGGGCGGCTCTATGGCTACACCTTC; cdr3_aa: CASTIPGRLYGYTF
j_call: TRBJ2-2; clone_size: NA; d_call: TRBD2; v_call: TRBV29-1; cdr3_nt: TGCAGCGTTGGACTAGCGGGAGTATGGAACGGGGAGCTGTTTTTT; cdr3_aa: CSVGLAGVWNGELFF
j_call: TRBJ2-3; clone_size: NA; d_call: NA; v_call: TRBV7-2; cdr3_nt: TGTGCCAGCAGCTTAGGACCAGGAACAGATACGCAGTATTTT; cdr3_aa: CASSLGPGTDTQYF
j_call: TRBJ1-4; clone_size: NA; d_call: NA; v_call: TRBV5-1; cdr3_nt: TGCGCCAGCAGCTTGGCCCGGGGGAGTGAAAAACTGTTTTTT; cdr3_aa: CASSLARGSEKLFF
j_call: TRBJ2-5; clone_size: NA; d_call: TRBD2; v_call: TRBV6-1; cdr3_nt: TGTGCCAGCAGTGCATTCTTTTCGCGCACGGGGGGGTACCAAGAGACCCAGTACTTC; cdr3_aa: CASSAFFSRTGGYQETQYF
j_call: TRBJ2-2; clone_size: once; d_call: NA; v_call: TRBV11-3; cdr3_nt: TGTGCCAGCAGCTGGCGACAGGCGGGCACCGGGGAGCTGTTTTTT; cdr3_aa: CASSWRQAGTGELFF
j_call: TRBJ2-7; clone_size: NA; d_call: NA; v_call: TRBV5-4; cdr3_nt: TGTGCCAGCAGCTTTGCGGGAACGCCCCCCGACGGCGAGCAGTACTTC; cdr3_aa: CASSFAGTPPDGEQYF
j_call: TRBJ2-7; clone_size: NA; d_call: TRBD1; v_call: TRBV7-9; cdr3_nt: TGTGCCAGCAGCTCGGACAGGGTCTACGAGCAGTACTTC; cdr3_aa: CASSSDRVYEQYF
j_call: TRBJ2-1; clone_size: NA; d_call: NA; v_call: TRBV2; cdr3_nt: TGTGCCAGCAGTAAAAGGGTCGACAATGAGCAGTTCTTC; cdr3_aa: CASSKRVDNEQFF
j_call: TRBJ2-5; clone_size: NA; d_call: NA; v_call: TRBV6-5; cdr3_nt: TGTGCCAGCAGTTACCAGGTAGCAGAGAAAGAGACCCAGTACTTC; cdr3_aa: CASSYQVAEKETQYF
j_call: TRBJ2-7; clone_size: NA; d_call: NA; v_call: TRBV5-8; cdr3_nt: TGTGCCAGCAGCTTGTCTCAGACCGCCTACGAGCAGTACTTC; cdr3_aa: CASSLSQTAYEQYF
j_call: TRBJ1-4; clone_size: NA; d_call: NA; v_call: TRBV28; cdr3_nt: TGTGCCAGCAGTCCTCGCGGAGCTAATGAAAAACTGTTTTTT; cdr3_aa: CASSPRGANEKLFF
j_call: TRBJ2-7; clone_size: few; d_call: NA; v_call: TRBV18; cdr3_nt: TGTGCCAGCTCACCTCTCCAGGGGGGTAACGAGCAGTACTTC; cdr3_aa: CASSPLQGGNEQYF
j_call: TRBJ2-7; clone_size: NA; d_call: TRBD1; v_call: TRBV9; cdr3_nt: TGTGCCAGCAGCGTAGGAGGATGGGACAGGGCATACGAGCAGTACTTC; cdr3_aa: CASSVGGWDRAYEQYF
j_call: TRBJ2-1; clone_size: few; d_call: NA; v_call: TRBV5-4; cdr3_nt: TGTGCCAGCAGCTCCCGACAGAGAGACTACAATGAGCAGTTCTTC; cdr3_aa: CASSSRQRDYNEQFF
j_call: TRBJ1-4; clone_size: NA; d_call: NA; v_call: TRBV13; cdr3_nt: TGTGCCAGCAGTCGCGTAAGAGAAAAACTGTTTTTT; cdr3_aa: CASSRVREKLFF
j_call: TRBJ2-6; clone_size: NA; d_call: NA; v_call: TRBV18; cdr3_nt: TGTGCCAGCTCACCACTCCAGAGCTCTGGGGCCAACGTCCTGACTTTC; cdr3_aa: CASSPLQSSGANVLTF
j_call: TRBJ2-1; clone_size: NA; d_call: TRBD2; v_call: TRBV10-3; cdr3_nt: TGTGCCATCAGTACACTAGCGGGAAATGAGCAGTTCTTC; cdr3_aa: CAISTLAGNEQFF
j_call: TRBJ2-5; clone_size: NA; d_call: TRBD2; v_call: TRBV12-5; cdr3_nt: TGTGCTAGTGGTTTGGAAACTAGCGGGGAGACCCAGTACTTC; cdr3_aa: CASGLETSGETQYF
j_call: TRBJ2-7; clone_size: once; d_call: TRBD2; v_call: TRBV6-5; cdr3_nt: TGTGCCAGCATGACTAGCGGGAGGGCCTACGAGCAGTACTTC; cdr3_aa: CASMTSGRAYEQYF
j_call: TRBJ2-1; clone_size: NA; d_call: NA; v_call: TRBV4-1; cdr3_nt: TGCGCGTCGCAGGGCGGCTCCTACAATGAGCAGTTCTTC; cdr3_aa: CASQGGSYNEQFF
j_call: TRBJ2-2; clone_size: NA; d_call: TRBD1; v_call: TRBV6-5; cdr3_nt: TGTGCCAGCAGCAGGTCCCGGGACAGGTTTGGGCTGTTTTTT; cdr3_aa: CASSRSRDRFGLFF
j_call: TRBJ1-4; clone_size: NA; d_call: NA; v_call: TRBV18; cdr3_nt: TGTGCCAGCTCACCGCCCGGGAATGAAAAACTGTTTTTT; cdr3_aa: CASSPPGNEKLFF
j_call: TRBJ2-7; clone_size: few; d_call: TRBD2; v_call: TRBV6-5; cdr3_nt: TGTGCCAGCAGTTCCGGGATAGCGGGAGTTCACGAGCAGTACTTC; cdr3_aa: CASSSGIAGVHEQYF
j_call: TRBJ1-2; clone_size: NA; d_call: NA; v_call: TRBV19; cdr3_nt: TGTGCCAGTAGTATACCCGGGACACCCGCTCAAGCTAACTATGGCTACACCTTC; cdr3_aa: CASSIPGTPAQANYGYTF
j_call: TRBJ1-6; clone_size: NA; d_call: TRBD1; v_call: TRBV18; cdr3_nt: TGTGCCAGCTCACCCCAGGGGGCGGAATCACCCCTCCACTTT; cdr3_aa: CASSPQGAESPLHF
j_call: TRBJ2-7; clone_size: NA; d_call: NA; v_call: TRBV18; cdr3_nt: TGTGCCAGCTCGAGTGGAGGCGACGAGCAGTACTTC; cdr3_aa: CASSSGGDEQYF